This T cell receptor beta chain stems from a study of siplizumab effects on memory and regulatory T cells. This clone was seen only once. The antigen remains undetermined. Here immunoSEQ multiplex PCR was the method, and the copy in TCRdb shows in-frame clones only, minus some. The sample consists of tens of thousands of clones, roughly 96% of them appearing once. Germline V CDR1 and CDR2: MNHEY, SVGAGI. The CDR3 covers 14 residues. The germline V and J ends were trimmed by 4 bases and 1 base, with 10 bases remaining between them. Overall study results and limits: Sequences below about 10^-5 frequency were poorly captured, limiting mapping of alloreactive clones. Mappable alloreactive CD4+ clones came from Treg cells 68.8% of the time on average with siplizumab, against about 26% in controls. Major contributors to the alloresponse seemed to be naive T cells, which also appeared more diverse than memory cells.

V and J are TRBV6-5 and TRBJ1-1; D unresolved. This TCR was recovered from a human donor in good health. The source material was naive CD4+ T cells sorted from blood. CDR3 amino acids: CASSFGPRNTEAFF. CDR3 nucleotides: TGTGCCAGCAGTTTCGGACCGAGGAACACTGAAGCTTTCTTT.